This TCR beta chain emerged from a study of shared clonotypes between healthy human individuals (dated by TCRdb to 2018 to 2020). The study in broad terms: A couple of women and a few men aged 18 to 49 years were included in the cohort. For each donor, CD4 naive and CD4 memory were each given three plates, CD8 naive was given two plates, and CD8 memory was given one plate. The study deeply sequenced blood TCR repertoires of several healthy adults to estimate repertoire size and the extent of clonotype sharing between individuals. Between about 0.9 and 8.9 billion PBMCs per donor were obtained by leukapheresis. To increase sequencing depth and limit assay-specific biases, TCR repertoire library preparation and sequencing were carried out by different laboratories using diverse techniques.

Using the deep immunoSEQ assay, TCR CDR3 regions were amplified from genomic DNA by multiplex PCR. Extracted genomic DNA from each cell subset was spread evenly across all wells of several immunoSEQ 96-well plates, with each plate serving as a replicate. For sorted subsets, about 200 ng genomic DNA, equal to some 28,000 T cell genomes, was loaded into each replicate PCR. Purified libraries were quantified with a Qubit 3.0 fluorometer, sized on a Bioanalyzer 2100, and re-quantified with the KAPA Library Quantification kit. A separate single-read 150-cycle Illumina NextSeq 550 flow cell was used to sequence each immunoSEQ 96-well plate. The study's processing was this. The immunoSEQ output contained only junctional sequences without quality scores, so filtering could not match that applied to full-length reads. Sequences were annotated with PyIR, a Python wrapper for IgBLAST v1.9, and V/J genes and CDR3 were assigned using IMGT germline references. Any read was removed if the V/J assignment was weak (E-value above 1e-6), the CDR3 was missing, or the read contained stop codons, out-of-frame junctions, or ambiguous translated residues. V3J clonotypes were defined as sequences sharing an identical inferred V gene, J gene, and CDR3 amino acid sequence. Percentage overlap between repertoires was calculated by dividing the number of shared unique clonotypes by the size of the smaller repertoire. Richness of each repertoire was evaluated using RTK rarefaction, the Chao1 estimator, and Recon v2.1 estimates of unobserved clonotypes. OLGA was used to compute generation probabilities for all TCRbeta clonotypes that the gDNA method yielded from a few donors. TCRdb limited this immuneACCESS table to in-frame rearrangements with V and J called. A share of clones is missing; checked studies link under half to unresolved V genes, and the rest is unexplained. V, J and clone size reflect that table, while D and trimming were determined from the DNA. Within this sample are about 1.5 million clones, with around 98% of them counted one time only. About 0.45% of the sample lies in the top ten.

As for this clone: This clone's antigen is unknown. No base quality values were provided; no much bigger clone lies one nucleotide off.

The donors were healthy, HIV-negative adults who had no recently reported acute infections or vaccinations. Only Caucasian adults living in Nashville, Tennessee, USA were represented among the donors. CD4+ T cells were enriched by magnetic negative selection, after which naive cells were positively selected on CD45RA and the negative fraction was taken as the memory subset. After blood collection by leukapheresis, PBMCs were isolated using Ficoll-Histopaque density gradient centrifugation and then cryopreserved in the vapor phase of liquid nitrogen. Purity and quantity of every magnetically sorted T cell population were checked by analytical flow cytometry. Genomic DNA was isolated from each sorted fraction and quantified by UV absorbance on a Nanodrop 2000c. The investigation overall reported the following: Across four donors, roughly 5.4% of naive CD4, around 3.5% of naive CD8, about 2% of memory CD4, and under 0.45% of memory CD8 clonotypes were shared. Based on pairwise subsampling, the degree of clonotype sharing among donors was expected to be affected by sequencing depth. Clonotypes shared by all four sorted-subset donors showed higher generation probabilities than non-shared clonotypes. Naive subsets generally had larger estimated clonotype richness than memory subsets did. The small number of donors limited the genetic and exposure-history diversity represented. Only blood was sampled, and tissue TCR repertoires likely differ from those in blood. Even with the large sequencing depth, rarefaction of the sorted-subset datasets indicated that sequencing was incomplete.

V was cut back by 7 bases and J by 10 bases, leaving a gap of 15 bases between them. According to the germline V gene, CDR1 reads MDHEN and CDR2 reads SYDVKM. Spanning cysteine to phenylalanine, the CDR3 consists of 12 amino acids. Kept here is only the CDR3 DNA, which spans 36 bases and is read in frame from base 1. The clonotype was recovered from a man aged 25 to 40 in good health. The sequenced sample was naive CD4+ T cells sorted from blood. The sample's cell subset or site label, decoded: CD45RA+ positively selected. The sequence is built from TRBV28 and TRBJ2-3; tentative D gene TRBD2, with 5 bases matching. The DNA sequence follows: TGTGCCAGCAAAGAGACCGAACTAGCGCAGTATTTT. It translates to CASKETELAQYF.